This T cell receptor beta chain was retrieved from a study of tissue T cells after allogeneic stem cell transplantation. Of note for this clone: The listed genes are named as in mouse. The read gets to within 1 residue of the CDR3 end, and the germline J gene fills in the rest.

Time point: mouse harvest day 14 after allogeneic transplant. Tail vein injection delivered 10^7 T-cell-depleted bone marrow cells and 10^6 splenic CD5+ T cells. Sequencing used immunoSEQ multiplex PCR; TCRdb keeps in-frame clones, though not all of them. The table shows roughly 4,000 clones, with 47% occurring only once. Per germline, CDR1 NNHDY and CDR2 SYVADS. Deletions cut 5 bases from V and 7 bases from J, with 13 bases between. This CDR3 comprises 14 residues. The chain has TRBV13-3 and TRBJ1-6; tentative D call: TRBD1 (6 bases). TRBJ1-6 carries the ORF label, with uncertain function. The source of this sequence is a female BALB/c mouse given C57BL/6 T cells with graft-versus-host disease after an allogeneic hematopoietic cell transplant. What was sequenced was gut tissue. CDR3 loop: CASSPQGRNSPLYF. The CDR3 bases that were read are TGTGCCAGCAGCCCCCAGGGGCGAAATTCGCCCCTCTAC.